The next 27 T cell receptor beta chains were all read from a single sample in a study of blood T cell repertoires in COVID-19. Some clones are missing from TCRdb's copy, which holds only in-frame ones; the method was immunoSEQ multiplex PCR. The sample yields some 97,000 clones, about 89% seen once. The sequenced sample was peripheral blood. The receptor set was obtained from a man aged 60 to 69 with acute or convalescent COVID-19.

V usage is TRBV6-2 or TRBV6-3 and J usage is TRBJ1-4, with D possibly being TRBD1 (6 bases). Germline V CDR1 and CDR2: MNHEY, SVGEGT. Trimming removed 0 bases from V and 5 bases from J, with 13 bases in between. The CDR3 covers 16 residues. CDR3 sequence: CASSYSISGANEKLFF. The CDR3 DNA follows: TGTGCCAGCAGTTACTCGATTTCAGGGGCCAATGAAAAACTGTTTTTT.

The chain has TRBV20-1 and TRBJ2-3, with unresolved D. V lost 3 bases to trimming and J lost 6 bases, with 16 bases between them. Germline CDR1 DFQATT, CDR2 SNEGSKA (reference sequence). This CDR3 has 14 residues. The CDR3 sequence: CSASYTVAGDTQYF. CDR3 nucleotide sequence: TGCAGTGCTAGTTACACTGTTGCCGGGGATACGCAGTATTTT.

This rearrangement joins TRBV6-6 to TRBJ1-6; 10 positions match TRBD1. V trimming: 5 bases; J trimming: 3 bases; junction bases outside the gene matches: 4. CDR3 length equals 16 residues. Germline-derived CDR1 and CDR2 are MNHNY and SVGAGI (reference sequence). In DNA form, the CDR3 reads TGTGCCAGCAGTCCGGGACAGGGGTACTATAATTCACCCCTCCACTTT. Translated, it gives CASSPGQGYYNSPLHF.

The chain employs TRBV19 and TRBJ2-7; D may be TRBD1 (5 bases). Per the germline V gene, CDR1 is LNHDA and CDR2 is SQIVND (reference sequence). V was shortened by 3 bases and J by 5 bases, with 14 bases between the two germline ends. The CDR3 length is 14 residues. The CDR3 spells CASSIGKGLDEQYF. The DNA of the CDR3 is TGTGCCAGTAGTATCGGAAAGGGGTTGGACGAGCAGTACTTC.

The chain links TRBV12-3 or TRBV12-4 to TRBJ2-2, with D uncertain. The ends were cut back, 6 bases at V and 5 bases at J, with 10 bases in the middle. This CDR3 has 13 residues. The CDR3 reads CASRPRLTGELFF. The CDR3 DNA reads TGTGCCAGCAGGCCCAGACTTACCGGGGAGCTGTTTTTT.

This clone appeared once. The J gene is TRBJ2-7, the V gene TRBV19, with 8 bases lining up with TRBD1. The J segment lost 0 bases and the V segment lost 5 bases, leaving 6 bases of the junction unmatched. Germline V lookup: CDR1 LNHDA, CDR2 SQIVND (reference sequence). The length of the CDR3 is 15 residues. This CDR3 is CASSDRDRSSYEQYF. CDR3 DNA sequence: TGTGCCAGTAGTGACCGGGACAGGAGCTCCTACGAGCAGTACTTC. Full variable domain (outside the CDR3, taken from reference TRBV19 and TRBJ2-7): DGGITQSPKYLFRKEGQNVTLSCEQNLNHDAMYWYRQDPGQGLRLIYYSQIVNDFQKGDIAEGYSVSREKKESFPLTVTSAQKNPTAFYLCASSDRDRSSYEQYFGPGTRLTVT.

This CDR3 reads CASSIGGYTDTQYF. CDR3 nucleotide sequence: TGTGCCAGTAGTATCGGCGGATACACAGATACGCAGTATTTT. The chain recombines TRBV19 with TRBJ2-3, with D hard to call. V lost 3 bases and J 2 bases, leaving 9 bases between the germline ends. This CDR3 region has 14 residues. From germline, CDR1 is LNHDA and CDR2 SQIVND (reference sequence). The whole variable domain, remainder taken from reference TRBV19 and TRBJ2-3, is DGGITQSPKYLFRKEGQNVTLSCEQNLNHDAMYWYRQDPGQGLRLIYYSQIVNDFQKGDIAEGYSVSREKKESFPLTVTSAQKNPTAFYLCASSIGGYTDTQYFGPGTRLTVL.

The gene calls are TRBV6-6 and TRBJ2-3; D is perhaps TRBD1 (6 bases). Trimming removed 5 bases at V and 3 bases at J, with 21 bases between. Germline V gene lookup returns CDR1 MNHNY and CDR2 SVGAGI (reference sequence). The CDR3 totals 17 residues. The CDR3 DNA is TGTGCCAGCAGTCCTACACGGACAGTCTCGGGAACAGATACGCAGTATTTT. Its protein product is CASSPTRTVSGTDTQYF.

V is TRBV5-1 and J is TRBJ2-7; TRBD1 matches 7 bases. The V and J ends lost 1 base and 1 base, in that order; junction bases with no gene match: 8. The length of the CDR3 is 16 residues. Per germline, CDR1 SGHRS and CDR2 YFSETQ. The CDR3 protein is CASSLQTGVGSYEQYF. The CDR3 nucleotides are TGCGCCAGCAGCTTGCAAACAGGGGTTGGGTCCTACGAGCAGTACTTC. Complete variable domain (other parts from reference TRBV5-1 and TRBJ2-7): KAGVTQTPRYLIKTRGQQVTLSCSPISGHRSVSWYQQTPGQGLQFLFEYFSETQRNKGNFPGRFSGRQFSNSRSEMNVSTLELGDSALYLCASSLQTGVGSYEQYFGPGTRLTVT.

The chain recombines TRBV10-1 with TRBJ2-7; 11 bases are a match to TRBD2. This CDR3 contains 14 residues. The V and J ends lost 6 bases and 2 bases, in that order; junction bases with no gene match: 3. Germline CDR1 WNHNN, CDR2 SYGVQD (reference sequence). CDR3 in DNA: TGCGCCAGCAGCGGGACTAGCGGTCCCTACGAGCAGTACTTC. This encodes CASSGTSGPYEQYF.

Here the CDR3 DNA reads TGTGCCACCAGTGAGCAGCGTTCAAGCACAGATACGCAGTATTTT. Translation gives CATSEQRSSTDTQYF. The chain joins TRBV24-1 to TRBJ2-3; D ambiguous. The CDR3 has 15 amino acids. Deletions cut 4 bases from V and 0 bases from J, with 10 bases between. Germline V gene sequence: CDR1 KGHDR, CDR2 SFDVKD.

This chain links TRBV7-2 with TRBJ1-1, with 7 nucleotides matching TRBD1. The length of the CDR3 is 13 residues. Germline lookup yields CDR1 SGHTA and CDR2 FQGNSA. The junction had 7 bases not matched to a gene; V was cut back by 2 bases and J by 10 bases. CDR3 bases: TGTGCCAGCAGCTTAAGGATCCAGGGGGTAGCTTTCTTT. It yields the protein CASSLRIQGVAFF.

The chain is built from TRBV7-9 and TRBJ1-2; the D gene is possibly TRBD1 (5 bases). Between the trimmed V and J ends, which lost 4 bases and 0 bases, there was a span of 18 bases. The germline V gene has CDR1 SEHNR and CDR2 FQNEAQ (reference sequence). The CDR3 is made up of 17 amino acids. CDR3 nucleotides: TGTGCCAGCAGCTCAACCGGGACTCGCGAAGCTAACTATGGCTACACCTTC. The encoded protein is CASSSTGTREANYGYTF.

This chain connects TRBV6-5 to TRBJ1-4, with TRBD1 matching over 10 bases. Germline V lookup: CDR1 MNHEY, CDR2 SVGAGI. V lost 6 bases to trimming and J lost 8 bases; unmatched junction nucleotides: 6. This CDR3 has 14 residues. The CDR3 DNA follows: TGTGCCAGCAGCAGACAGGGGGCCAAGGAAAAACTGTTTTTT. Translation: CASSRQGAKEKLFF.

The chain employs TRBV6-1 and TRBJ1-4; 7 bases agree with TRBD1. The CDR3 runs to 15 residues. J was trimmed by 4 bases and V by 3 bases; bases with no gene match: 5. Germline CDR1 reads MNHNS; CDR2 reads SASEGT. CDR3: CASSDPGQINEKLFF. DNA of the CDR3: TGTGCCAGCAGTGACCCGGGACAGATTAATGAAAAACTGTTTTTT.

V gene TRBV7-9 combines with J gene TRBJ1-6, with D possibly TRBD1 on 6 matching bases. Germline V gene sequence: CDR1 SEHNR, CDR2 FQNEAQ (reference sequence). The CDR3 runs 14 residues. Deletions cut 5 bases from V and 5 bases from J, with 10 bases between. Written as DNA, the CDR3 is TGTGCCAGCAGCGAGGGGGGGGATAATTCACCCCTCCACTTT. It translates to CASSEGGDNSPLHF. Full variable domain (rest looked up from reference TRBV7-9 and TRBJ1-6): DTGVSQNPRHKITKRGQNVTFRCDPISEHNRLYWYRQTLGQGPEFLTYFQNEAQLEKSRLLSDRFSAERPKGSFSTLEIQRTEQGDSAMYLCASSEGGDNSPLHFGNGTRLTVT.

This clone was recorded once. This chain joins TRBV7-2 and TRBJ1-2; D remains unclear. V lost 0 bases, J lost 5 bases, and 16 bases lay in between. CDR1 and CDR2 (germline): SGHTA, FQGNSA. CDR3 size: 16 residues. The CDR3 DNA sequence: TGTGCCAGCAGCTTAGCCAAGGACGCTGGACTATATGGCTACACCTTC. It encodes CASSLAKDAGLYGYTF.

This chain links TRBV10-3 with TRBJ2-3; maybe TRBD1 (6 bases). The ends were cut back, 5 bases at V and 2 bases at J, with 8 bases in the middle. This CDR3 is 13 amino acids long. CDR1 is ENHRY and CDR2 is SYGVKD in the germline V gene. The CDR3: CAISRQDTDTQYF. The CDR3 DNA is TGTGCCATCAGTCGACAGGACACAGATACGCAGTATTTT.

J is TRBJ1-3 and V is TRBV7-9; 9 bases are a match to TRBD1. This CDR3 comprises 17 residues. In germline, CDR1 is SEHNR, CDR2 FQNEAQ (reference sequence). J lost 1 base, V lost 3 bases, and 7 bases had no gene match. The CDR3 coding sequence is TGTGCCAGCAGCTTGTACAGGGGGCGCAATTCTGGAAACACCATATATTTT. Translated, it gives CASSLYRGRNSGNTIYF.

V gene TRBV29-1 combines with J gene TRBJ2-7; TRBD2 aligns across 14 bases. The CDR3 consists of 17 residues. Trimming removed 7 bases from V and 2 bases from J; junction bases left unmatched: 13. Germline CDR1 is SQVTM and CDR2 is ANQGSEA. DNA of the CDR3: TGCAGCGCCTATCCGGGACTAGCGGGAGCTTCGGCCTACGAGCAGTACGTC. Translating it yields CSAYPGLAGASAYEQYV.

V usage is TRBV5-1 and J usage is TRBJ2-5, with 10 bases fitting TRBD2. V trimming: 0 bases; J trimming: 3 bases; junction bases outside the gene matches: 5. Germline V CDR1 and CDR2: SGHRS, YFSETQ. The CDR3 sequence is 16 residues long. The CDR3, as DNA: TGCGCCAGCAGCTTGGCCAGCGGGAGGGCCGAAGAGACCCAGTACTTC. Translated: CASSLASGRAEETQYF.

This rearrangement joins TRBV11-3 to TRBJ2-7; no firm D call. The CDR3 is 12 residues long. The V gene lost 6 bases and the J gene lost 2 bases, with 8 bases spanning the gap. Germline-derived CDR1 and CDR2 are SGHNT and YENEEA. For the CDR3, the DNA is TGTGCCAGCAGTTCATCCCCCTACGAGCAGTACGTC. Protein sequence: CASSSSPYEQYV.

The J gene is TRBJ1-2, the V gene TRBV19, with TRBD1 identical over 8 bases. The CDR3 runs 14 residues. With 6 bases clipped from V and 5 bases from J, the junction kept 8 bases outside the gene matches. Germline V lookup: CDR1 LNHDA, CDR2 SQIVND (reference sequence). The CDR3 reads CASRYTGGRYGYTF. CDR3 sequence (DNA): TGTGCCAGTAGATATACAGGGGGAAGGTATGGCTACACCTTC.

The chain employs TRBV4-1 and TRBJ2-7; 10 positions match TRBD2. The germline CDR1 and CDR2 sequences are MGHRA and YSYEKL. This CDR3 is 16 amino acids long. Unmatched junction bases numbered 7, after V lost 0 bases and J lost 5 bases. The CDR3 protein is CASSQEASGSVNEQYF. The CDR3 DNA reads TGCGCCAGCAGCCAAGAGGCTAGCGGGAGTGTAAACGAGCAGTACTTC.

This clone was seen just once. The chain's CDR3 is CASSLSGTAGELFF. CDR3 nucleotide sequence: TGTGCCAGCAGTTTATCCGGGACAGCCGGGGAGCTGTTTTTT. The V call is TRBV27, the J call TRBJ2-2; 7 nucleotides agree with TRBD1. The CDR3 runs 14 residues. Germline-derived CDR1 and CDR2 are MNHEY and SMNVEV (reference sequence). After removal of 0 bases from V and 6 bases from J, the junction contained 1 base not matched to a gene.

The chain is built from TRBV6-4 and TRBJ2-4, with TRBD2 matching 12 bases. The germline gives CDR1 MRHNA, CDR2 SNTAGT. The CDR3 runs to 20 residues. V gave up 1 base and J gave up 0 bases; unmatched junction bases: 10. The DNA of the CDR3 is TGTGCCAGCAGTGACTACCCACGGACTAGCGGGATTCTAGCCAAAAACATTCAGTACTTC. This translates into CASSDYPRTSGILAKNIQYF.

The chain links TRBV30 to TRBJ2-1; 7 bases align to TRBD2. The germline V gene encodes CDR1 GTSNPN and CDR2 SVGIG (reference sequence). The CDR3 sequence is 14 residues long. The junction had 7 bases not matched to a gene; V was cut back by 4 bases and J by 4 bases. The chain's CDR3 is CAWTQGGAYNEQFF. The CDR3 DNA sequence: TGTGCCTGGACCCAGGGAGGGGCTTACAATGAGCAGTTCTTC.